This TCR beta chain was identified during a study of identical twins. Each CDR3 protein is one row after TCRdb ran MiXCR on the 5' RACE reads. This table has roughly 350,000 distinct CDR3 sequences, roughly an eighth appearing once. Losses at the gene ends were 6 bases for V and 7 bases for J; bases not matched to a gene: 3. The CDR3 spans 14 residues. The germline CDR1 and CDR2 sequences are SSHAT and FNYEAQ (reference sequence). This clonotype was detected only once. This sequence may be a read error, since a much larger clone differs from it by one base. The sample was also linked to a second study, of yellow fever vaccine responses in identical twins.

The chain employs TRBV7-7 and TRBJ2-1; 13 bases fit TRBD2. Specimen: CD8+ T cells sorted from blood. The TCR originated in a woman under 30 in good health. The CDR3 loop is CASSLTSGGNEQFF. The CDR3 coding sequence is TGTGCCAGCAGTTTGACTAGCGGGGGGAATGAGCAGTTCTTC.